The 23 T cell receptor beta chains given below trace back to one sample, sequenced in a study of shared clonotypes between healthy human individuals. Libraries were prepared by immunoSEQ multiplex PCR; TCRdb keeps only in-frame clonotypes and omits some of them. The sample lists approximately 720,000 clones; roughly 78% were seen once. Source material: memory CD4+ T cells sorted from blood. As for subset: CD45RA-negative fraction. The receptor set was obtained from a woman in her twenties or thirties in good health.

The J gene is TRBJ2-5, the V gene TRBV29-1; D gene ambiguous. The length of the CDR3 is 12 residues. V gave up 5 bases and J gave up 0 bases, with 7 bases separating them. CDR1 is SQVTM, CDR2 ANQGSEA, per germline. CDR3: CSVSVDQETQYF. In DNA, the CDR3 is TGCAGCGTTTCTGTAGACCAAGAGACCCAGTACTTC. The variable domain in full, with the rest retrieved from reference TRBV29-1 and TRBJ2-5, is SAVISQKPSRDICQRGTSLTIQCQVDSQVTMMFWYRQQPGQSLTLIATANQGSEATYESGFVIDKFPISRPNLTFSTLTVSNMSPEDSSIYLCSVSVDQETQYFGPGTRLLVL.

On this clone itself: Other DNA sequences in the sample encode the same CDR3. The chain employs TRBV18 and TRBJ1-1; a possible D gene is TRBD1 (5 bases). V was clipped by 3 bases and J by 1 base, with 9 bases between them. The CDR3 has 14 residues. Germline CDR1 is KGHSH and CDR2 is LQKENI. The CDR3 DNA is TGTGCCAGCTCACCCCCGGGGCGGAACACTGAAGCTTTCTTT. Residues: CASSPPGRNTEAFF.

The chain uses TRBV28 and TRBJ1-2, with a possible D match to TRBD1 (5 bases). The CDR3 is 13 amino acids. The germline V and J ends were trimmed by 8 bases and 1 base, with 11 bases remaining between them. Germline V gene data show CDR1 as MDHEN and CDR2 as SYDVKM. The CDR3 coding sequence is TGTGCCAGCTTGGACACGCTTAACTATGGCTACACCTTC. Encoded protein: CASLDTLNYGYTF.

The count of this clone is one. This chain uses TRBV19 with TRBJ2-1; 8 bases are shared with TRBD2. The trim removed 2 bases at V and 7 bases at J, leaving 10 bases unmatched. This CDR3 region has 16 residues. Germline V gene sequence: CDR1 LNHDA, CDR2 SQIVND (reference sequence). This CDR3 is CASSIRAGADRNEQFF. CDR3 nucleotides: TGTGCCAGTAGTATAAGAGCGGGAGCGGATCGGAATGAGCAGTTCTTC. Based on the CDR3 plus reference TRBV19 and TRBJ2-1, the full variable domain is DGGITQSPKYLFRKEGQNVTLSCEQNLNHDAMYWYRQDPGQGLRLIYYSQIVNDFQKGDIAEGYSVSREKKESFPLTVTSAQKNPTAFYLCASSIRAGADRNEQFFGPGTRLTVL.

The chain carries TRBV2 and TRBJ2-7, with 10 nucleotides matching TRBD1. The CDR3 has 17 amino acids. V dropped 7 bases and J dropped 0; count of bases not matched to a gene: 12. Germline V gene lookup returns CDR1 SNHLY and CDR2 FYNNEI. The CDR3 reads CASTERGGQGSSYEQYF. In DNA form, the CDR3 reads TGTGCCAGCACCGAAAGGGGGGGACAGGGGAGCTCCTACGAGCAGTACTTC.

The rearrangement joins TRBV5-4 to TRBJ2-5; weak D call: TRBD2 (5 bases). Germline CDR1 and CDR2: SGHNT and YYREEE (reference sequence). V was trimmed by 5 bases and J by 3 bases, leaving 14 bases between them. CDR3 length: 14 amino acids. CDR3 amino acids: CASSYGLEEETQYF. CDR3 bases: TGTGCCAGCAGTTACGGACTGGAAGAAGAGACCCAGTACTTC.

This clone came up many times. This sequence joins TRBV4-2 and TRBJ2-7, with TRBD2 matching over 9 bases. After removal of 1 base from V and 7 bases from J, the junction contained 11 bases not matched to a gene. Germline V lookup: CDR1 LGHNA, CDR2 YNFKEQ. The CDR3 consists of 16 residues. The CDR3 nucleotides are TGTGCCAGCAGCCAAGTAGGAGGCGGGAGGGCTTTAGAGCAGTACTTC. It encodes CASSQVGGGRALEQYF.

This clone appeared once. The DNA of the CDR3 is TGTGCCAGCAGCTTATTTAGATTAGCGGGAGATGGGACCCAGTACTTC. Encoded protein: CASSLFRLAGDGTQYF. The rearrangement uses TRBV7-2 and TRBJ2-5, with TRBD2 matching over 9 bases. V was pared by 2 bases and J by 7 bases, with 11 bases of the junction left unmatched. The CDR3 extends over 16 amino acids. The germline V gene encodes CDR1 SGHTA and CDR2 FQGNSA.

A note on this clone: This sample also contains other DNA sequences that code for the same CDR3. The rearrangement links TRBV11-2 to TRBJ1-1; the D is unclear. The CDR3 covers 13 residues. V was pared by 5 bases and J by 2 bases, with 9 bases between. Germline assignment: CDR1 SGHAT and CDR2 FQNNGV. CDR3 sequence: CASSPYLNTEAFF. The CDR3 coding sequence is TGTGCCAGCAGCCCCTATCTTAACACTGAAGCTTTCTTT. Together with reference TRBV11-2 and TRBJ1-1, the CDR3 gives the full variable domain: EAGVAQSPRYKIIEKRQSVAFWCNPISGHATLYWYQQILGQGPKLLIQFQNNGVVDDSQLPKDRFSAERLKGVDSTLKIQPAKLEDSAVYLCASSPYLNTEAFFGQGTRLTVV.

J is TRBJ2-3 and V is TRBV9; 7 nucleotides agree with TRBD1. The germline CDR1 and CDR2 sequences are SGDLS and YYNGEE. The CDR3 is 16 amino acids. With 4 bases clipped from V and 1 base from J, the junction kept 9 bases outside the gene matches. CDR3 residues: CASSPNDRERTDTQYF. The CDR3 DNA reads as TGTGCCAGCAGCCCCAACGACAGGGAACGCACAGATACGCAGTATTTT.

The chain couples TRBV5-8 to TRBJ2-1; D is unresolved. Between the trimmed V and J ends, which lost 0 bases and 5 bases, there was a span of 12 bases. CDR3 length: 15 amino acids. CDR1 SGHTS and CDR2 YDEGEE come from the germline V gene. In DNA, the CDR3 is TGTGCCAGCAGCTTGGGGCAGTTAGTGAACAATGAGCAGTTCTTC. This gives the protein CASSLGQLVNNEQFF.

The rearrangement joins TRBV5-1 to TRBJ2-5; 9 bases map to TRBD1. This CDR3 has 16 amino acids. Per the germline V gene, CDR1 is SGHRS and CDR2 is YFSETQ. Trimming at V came to 4 bases and at J to 4 bases, leaving 11 bases not matched to a gene. The CDR3 bases are TGCGCCAGCAGCCCACAGGGGGCTTCTCCAGGAGAGACCCAGTACTTC. It encodes CASSPQGASPGETQYF.

The gene calls are TRBV27 and TRBJ1-1, with D perhaps TRBD1 (5 bases). The CDR3 contains 13 residues. The V and J ends lost 5 bases and 1 base respectively, with 8 bases between them. The germline V gene encodes CDR1 MNHEY and CDR2 SMNVEV (reference sequence). CDR3 in amino acids: CASSTGPNTEAFF. The CDR3 DNA is TGTGCCAGCAGTACGGGACCGAACACTGAAGCTTTCTTT.

The genes are TRBV7-8 and TRBJ2-7, with a possible D match to TRBD1 (5 bases). Trimming removed 4 bases at V and 5 bases at J, with 15 bases between. Germline V CDR1 and CDR2: SGHVS, FQNEAQ. The CDR3 covers 14 residues. The chain's CDR3 is CASSSYQGFHEQYF. DNA of the CDR3: TGTGCCAGCAGCTCCTATCAGGGATTCCACGAGCAGTACTTC.

This clone was seen a single time. This chain uses TRBV4-2 with TRBJ1-2; D remains unclear. Trimming pared 0 bases from V and 6 bases from J, leaving 5 bases between. The CDR3 spans 12 residues. Germline V gives CDR1 LGHNA, CDR2 YNFKEQ. This CDR3 reads CASSQETDGYTF. Written as DNA, the CDR3 is TGTGCCAGCAGCCAAGAGACGGATGGCTACACCTTC.

The chain couples TRBV7-9 to TRBJ1-2, with D maybe TRBD1 (6 bases). The CDR3 consists of 15 residues. Germline CDR1 is SEHNR and CDR2 is FQNEAQ (reference sequence). V lost 4 bases to trimming and J lost 5 bases, with 17 bases between them. Here the CDR3 reads CASSSSGGQRYGYTF. The CDR3 DNA follows: TGTGCCAGCAGCTCCAGCGGGGGGCAACGATATGGCTACACCTTC.

The V and J genes are TRBV9 and TRBJ2-3; 8 bases match TRBD2. The CDR3 extends over 18 amino acids. Trimming at V came to 4 bases and at J to 0 bases, leaving 13 bases not matched to a gene. The germline gives CDR1 SGDLS, CDR2 YYNGEE. The CDR3 DNA sequence: TGTGCCAGCAGCCAACTCCCGGGAGGGGATTCTAGCACAGATACGCAGTATTTT. Protein sequence: CASSQLPGGDSSTDTQYF.

This rearrangement joins TRBV5-1 to TRBJ2-7; 8 bases agree with TRBD1. This CDR3 has 16 residues. Germline CDR1 SGHRS, CDR2 YFSETQ. The trim removed 0 bases at V and 1 base at J, leaving 6 bases unmatched. DNA for the CDR3: TGCGCCAGCAGCTTGGGGGCCACAGGGGGATCCTACGAGCAGTACTTC. It specifies CASSLGATGGSYEQYF.

The chain employs TRBV11-3 and TRBJ2-7; D gene ambiguous. V lost 5 bases, J lost 5 bases, and 10 bases lay in between. The CDR3 has 12 residues. The germline V gene encodes CDR1 SGHNT and CDR2 YENEEA. The CDR3 DNA sequence: TGTGCCAGCAGCCCCGGAGACGACGAGCAGTACTTC. It is translated as CASSPGDDEQYF.

The chain employs TRBV7-9 and TRBJ2-7; 9 bases map to TRBD2. Germline V gene data show CDR1 as SEHNR and CDR2 as FQNEAQ (reference sequence). V lost 5 bases, J lost 3 bases, and 5 bases stayed unmatched. CDR3 length: 14 amino acids. CDR3 bases: TGTGCCAGCAGCATTTCTAGCGGGATCTACGAGCAGTACTTC. It yields the protein CASSISSGIYEQYF. The full variable domain, with the rest looked up from reference TRBV7-9 and TRBJ2-7, is DTGVSQNPRHKITKRGQNVTFRCDPISEHNRLYWYRQTLGQGPEFLTYFQNEAQLEKSRLLSDRFSAERPKGSFSTLEIQRTEQGDSAMYLCASSISSGIYEQYFGPGTRLTVT.

V is TRBV7-2 and J is TRBJ2-3; TRBD2 is a possible D gene (7 bases). V lost 6 bases and J lost 3, with 16 bases in between. The CDR3 is made up of 15 amino acids. Germline V lookup: CDR1 SGHTA, CDR2 FQGNSA. CDR3 loop: CASREGGGLTDTQYF. In DNA form, the CDR3 reads TGTGCCAGCAGAGAGGGGGGAGGGTTGACAGATACGCAGTATTTT.

The chain links TRBV29-1 to TRBJ1-1; tentatively, D is TRBD1 (5 bases). V was cut by 4 bases and J by 4 bases, with 13 bases left in between. CDR3 length: 13 amino acids. CDR1 and CDR2 from the germline V gene are SQVTM and ANQGSEA. Written as DNA, the CDR3 is TGCAGCGTTGGGAAAAAGCAGGGCACTGAAGCTTTCTTT. Translating it yields CSVGKKQGTEAFF.

The chain employs TRBV4-1 and TRBJ1-1; 10 nucleotides line up with TRBD1. The J segment lost 1 base and the V segment lost 4 bases, leaving 9 bases of the junction unmatched. The CDR3 spans 17 residues. Germline V CDR1 and CDR2: MGHRA, YSYEKL. The CDR3 bases are TGCGCCAGCAGCCCCCGGGACAGGGGACGCGGGAACACTGAAGCTTTCTTT. This codes for CASSPRDRGRGNTEAFF.